The 23 T cell receptor beta chains in this list originate from one sample, sequenced in a study of T cells in Graves' hyperthyroidism and ophthalmopathy. Using RNA transcripts as the source, TCR beta CDR3 regions were amplified. TCR CDR3 underwent first-round RT-PCR with the HTBI primer set. TCRdb called the multiplex PCR reads again in MiXCR, with one record for every CDR3 protein. The sample carries a few hundred thousand distinct CDR3 sequences, 15% to 19% recorded once. Sequenced sample: blood. These receptors originate from a woman in her 30s with Graves' hyperthyroidism.

There are a few counts of this clonotype. A much larger clone sits a single nucleotide away, making a read error possible. The gene calls are TRBV6-1 and TRBJ1-2; D ambiguous. The CDR3 has 11 amino acids. CDR1 is MNHNS, CDR2 SASEGT, per germline. CDR3 protein: CASSFNYDYTF. The CDR3 nucleotides are TGTGCCAGCAGTTTTAACTATGACTACACCTTC.

This clonotype occurred many times. The CDR3 is CASSPSGTSSIGTQYF. CDR3 coding DNA: TGTGCCAGCAGCCCGTCCGGGACTAGCTCTATTGGTACGCAGTATTTT. The chain combines TRBV27 with TRBJ2-3; 9 nucleotides line up with TRBD2. CDR3 size: 16 residues. Trimming cost V 6 bases and J 8 bases; bases outside gene matches: 15. From germline, CDR1 is MNHEY and CDR2 SMNVEV (reference sequence).

V is TRBV6-2 or TRBV6-3 and J is TRBJ2-1; 9 bases line up with TRBD2. Germline trimming cut 0 bases from V and 2 bases from J; bases unmatched to any gene: 2. The CDR3 contains 16 residues. The germline CDR1 and CDR2 sequences are MNHEY and SVGEGT. As DNA, the CDR3 is TGTGCCAGCAGTTACTCGGCTAGCGGGGCCTACAATGAGCAGTTCTTC. Encoded protein: CASSYSASGAYNEQFF.

This clonotype was observed many times. The J gene is TRBJ1-5, the V gene TRBV2; a weak D match, TRBD1 (5 bases). The V end was cut by 4 bases, the J end by 0 bases, with 13 bases between. Germline V CDR1 and CDR2: SNHLY, FYNNEI. The CDR3 loop spans 16 amino acids. CDR3 residues: CASSVLGEYSNQPQHF. CDR3 bases: TGTGCCAGCAGTGTGCTGGGGGAATATAGCAATCAGCCCCAGCATTTT.

In the case of this clonotype: Possible read error: a much larger clone is one base away. The gene calls are TRBV12-3 or TRBV12-4 and TRBJ2-6, with TRBD1 as a possible D gene (5 bases). V lost 6 bases and J lost 0, with 12 bases in between. This CDR3 spans 16 amino acids. The CDR3 DNA is TGTGCCAGCAGCCCTGGCAGGGTCTCTGGGGCCAACGTCCTGACTTTC. This translates into CASSPGRVSGANVLTF.

The V call is TRBV7-2, the J call TRBJ1-2; perhaps TRBD1 as D (5 bases). Germline V gene lookup returns CDR1 SGHTA and CDR2 FQGNSA. The CDR3 is 15 residues long. Between the trimmed V and J ends, which lost 5 bases and 5 bases, there was a span of 18 bases. The chain's CDR3 is CASSHAGFSPYGYTF. CDR3 in DNA: TGTGCCAGCAGCCATGCAGGGTTCTCCCCGTATGGCTACACCTTC.

The table lists this clonotype with many counts. The V call is TRBV20-1, the J call TRBJ2-7, with D possibly TRBD2 on 7 matching bases. Germline lookup yields CDR1 DFQATT and CDR2 SNEGSKA (reference sequence). The CDR3 contains 15 residues. V gave up 1 base and J gave up 7 bases, with 20 bases separating them. The CDR3, as DNA: TGCAGTGCTAGAGCCCCGGCGGGGGCTGCGGTTGAGCAGTACTTC. Encoded protein: CSARAPAGAAVEQYF.

This clonotype came up many times. This sequence joins TRBV12-3 or TRBV12-4 and TRBJ1-5; a possible D gene is TRBD1 (5 bases). The CDR3 has 16 residues. Trimming stripped 1 base from V and 5 bases from J, with 15 bases between. The DNA for the CDR3 is TGTGCCAGCAGTTTAGATCCGGGAGGGGTCGATCAGCCCCAGCATTTT. Translation: CASSLDPGGVDQPQHF.

This clonotype has ten or more counts. The chain couples TRBV20-1 to TRBJ2-5, with D unclear. Trimming removed 4 bases from V and 5 bases from J, with 11 bases in between. The CDR3 sequence is 12 residues long. Germline V CDR1 and CDR2: DFQATT, SNEGSKA (reference sequence). This chain's CDR3 is CSAKTSYETQYF. CDR3 sequence (DNA): TGCAGTGCTAAAACCAGCTATGAGACCCAGTACTTC.

This clonotype was counted at least ten times. Here the CDR3 DNA reads TGTGCCAGCTCCGAAGACAGGCCCGATCAGCCCCAGCATTTT. It yields the protein CASSEDRPDQPQHF. The chain is built from TRBV6-2 or TRBV6-3 and TRBJ1-5, with D possibly matching TRBD1 (6 bases). This CDR3 is built from 14 residues. The V and J ends lost 8 bases and 5 bases respectively, with 16 bases between them. CDR1 and CDR2 from the germline V gene are MNHEY and SVGEGT.

This clonotype was picked up many times. The rearrangement joins TRBV12-3 or TRBV12-4 to TRBJ2-7, with TRBD2 matching 8 bases. Germline trimming cut 5 bases from V and 4 bases from J; bases unmatched to any gene: 10. The CDR3 is made up of 15 amino acids. The CDR3 region has the DNA TGTGCCAGCAGTGCCCGCAAGAGCGGGAGTTACGAGCAGTACTTC. Encoded protein: CASSARKSGSYEQYF.

This clonotype came up a few times. At one end the junction does not follow the germline gene, possibly because of a read error. V and J are TRBV18 and TRBJ2-1, with D possibly matching TRBD1 (5 bases). Per the germline V gene, CDR1 is KGHSH and CDR2 is LQKENI. This CDR3 region has 15 residues. CDR3 sequence: CASSPRRVKYEEQFF. The CDR3 DNA follows: TGTGCCAGCTCTCCACGCAGGGTTAAATATGAGGAGCAGTTCTTC.

This clonotype was picked up many times. The chain combines TRBV7-2 with TRBJ2-5; a weak D match, TRBD2 (5 bases). Trimming stripped 2 bases from V and 2 bases from J, with 9 bases between. Germline V gene data show CDR1 as SGHTA and CDR2 as FQGNSA. This CDR3 has 14 amino acids. CDR3 DNA: TGTGCCAGCAGCTTATGGTCGGGACAAGAGACCCAGTACTTC. Its translation is CASSLWSGQETQYF.

The rearrangement joins TRBV11-2 to TRBJ2-7, with 7 bases identical to TRBD2. The CDR3 length is 13 residues. CDR1 is SGHAT and CDR2 is FQNNGV in the germline V gene. V lost 10 bases to trimming and J lost 3 bases; unmatched junction nucleotides: 9. The CDR3 bases are TGTGCCACGTCGGGGGACTACCGCTACGAGCAGTACTTC. Its translation: CATSGDYRYEQYF.

There are many counts of this clonotype. The chain carries TRBV6-6 and TRBJ2-3; a possible D gene is TRBD2 (6 bases). With 2 bases removed from V and 2 bases from J, the gap between germline ends came to 11 bases. The CDR3 is 15 amino acids. CDR1 is MNHNY, CDR2 SVGAGI, per germline (reference sequence). The CDR3 sequence is CASSYRGTATDTQYF. Here the CDR3 DNA reads TGTGCCAGCAGTTACCGCGGGACGGCCACAGATACGCAGTATTTT.

In this sample, this clonotype turned up many times. This chain joins TRBV3-1 and TRBJ2-7; D is uncertain. In germline, CDR1 is LGHDT, CDR2 YNNKEL (reference sequence). Trimming left V 2 bases short and J 4 bases short, with 3 bases between. CDR3 length: 11 residues. CDR3 region: CASSQKYEQYF. The CDR3 nucleotides read TGTGCCAGCAGCCAAAAGTACGAGCAGTACTTC.

This clonotype was counted at least ten times. The chain carries TRBV20-1 and TRBJ2-2; maybe TRBD2 (5 bases). In germline, CDR1 is DFQATT, CDR2 SNEGSKA (reference sequence). CDR3 size: 14 residues. V was pared by 3 bases and J by 4 bases, with 12 bases between. CDR3 sequence (DNA): TGCAGTGCTAGCGGTCCCCGGGGCACCGGGGAGCTGTTTTTT. It translates to CSASGPRGTGELFF.

A word on this clonotype: A much larger clone lies one base from this, so it may be a read error. The chain is built from TRBV28 and TRBJ2-7, with D maybe TRBD2 (7 bases). The J call is in doubt because the DNA end fits TRBJ2-1 better. This CDR3 has 15 residues. The germline V gene has CDR1 MDHEN and CDR2 SYDVKM. CDR3 DNA: TGTGCCAGCAGTTTTCACGCGGGGGCCTCCTACGAGCAGTTCTTC. The encoded protein is CASSFHAGASYEQFF.

The chain employs TRBV10-3 and TRBJ2-7, with 7 positions matching TRBD1. Germline loops: CDR1 ENHRY, CDR2 SYGVKD. The length of the CDR3 is 15 residues. Trimming cost V 5 bases and J 3 bases; bases outside gene matches: 10. In DNA form, the CDR3 reads TGTGCCATCAGTCTCAACCCGACAGGGAACTACGAGCAGTACTTC. This gives the protein CAISLNPTGNYEQYF.

Only a few counts were recorded for this clonotype. This chain uses TRBV7-2 with TRBJ1-6; weak D call: TRBD1 (6 bases). Germline V CDR1 and CDR2: SGHTA, FQGNSA. The V and J ends lost 8 bases and 7 bases respectively, with 9 bases between them. This CDR3 is built from 12 residues. CDR3 bases: TGTGCCAGCGGGACACGGAATTCACCCCTCCACTTT. Its translation is CASGTRNSPLHF.

This clonotype was recorded a few times. In DNA form, the CDR3 reads TGCAGCGTTTACAGGAACCCAACCACTGAAGCTTTCTTT. Encoded protein: CSVYRNPTTEAFF. The gene calls are TRBV29-1 and TRBJ1-1; D may be TRBD1 (5 bases). CDR3 length equals 13 residues. Trimming shortened V by 5 bases and J by 4 bases, and 14 bases separated the two germline ends. The germline CDR1 and CDR2 sequences are SQVTM and ANQGSEA.

Many counts were recorded for this clonotype. V and J are TRBV28 and TRBJ1-2, with no clear D. Per germline, CDR1 MDHEN and CDR2 SYDVKM. The V end lost 2 bases, the J end lost 0 bases, and 7 bases lay between the germline ends. The CDR3 has 14 amino acids. The CDR3 coding sequence is TGTGCCAGCAGTTTAGACCTAGCTAACTATGGCTACACCTTC. As protein: CASSLDLANYGYTF.

This clonotype was detected a few times. One end of the junction does not line up with germline, which may come from a read error. The chain carries TRBV24-1 and TRBJ2-7, with TRBD2 as a possible D gene (5 bases). Germline V gene data show CDR1 as KGHDR and CDR2 as SFDVKD. The CDR3 covers 14 residues. The CDR3 spells CATSGPGRGYEQYF. In DNA form, the CDR3 reads TGTGCCACTAGTGGCCCTGGACGGGGCTACGAGCAGTACTTC.